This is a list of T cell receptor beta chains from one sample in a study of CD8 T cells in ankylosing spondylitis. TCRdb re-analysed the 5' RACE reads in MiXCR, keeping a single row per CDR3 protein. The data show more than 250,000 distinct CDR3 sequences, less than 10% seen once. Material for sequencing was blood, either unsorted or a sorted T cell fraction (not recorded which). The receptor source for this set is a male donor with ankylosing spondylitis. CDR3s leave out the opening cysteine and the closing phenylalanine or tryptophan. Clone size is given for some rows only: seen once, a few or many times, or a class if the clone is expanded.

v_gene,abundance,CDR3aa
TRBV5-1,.,ASSPQPGQGDGKLF
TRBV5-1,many,ASSQGGTSTDTQY
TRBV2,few,ASSDWTGKAYEQY
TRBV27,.,ASSYIVTSGRSDTQY
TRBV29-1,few,SVSDRPSTDTQY
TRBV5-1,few,ASSTVQGVNTEAF
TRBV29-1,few,SVASGISYNEQF
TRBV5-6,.,ASSFIGDTETQY
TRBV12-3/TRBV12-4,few,ASSNRDPVVEQY
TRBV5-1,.,ASRLLQTGGSTEAF
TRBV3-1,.,ASSQSAGSNYEQY
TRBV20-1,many,SASGDLYTDTQY
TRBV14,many,ASSQAEGPYGYT
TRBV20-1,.,SADNRGGADTQY
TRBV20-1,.,SARGSGRAGGVYEQY
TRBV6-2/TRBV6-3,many,ASSSPGLSSVLDSNQPQH
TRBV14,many,ASSQGLAGGSVQY
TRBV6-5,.,ASSMGTSGMY
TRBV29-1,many,SAEALDNEQF
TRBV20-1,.,SAHFLGLETQY
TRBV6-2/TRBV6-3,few,ASRSGTGLNQPQH
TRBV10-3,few,AISESATGRNTEAF
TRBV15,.,ATSAYKGQTYEQY
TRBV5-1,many,ASSLETPTSGYYNEQF
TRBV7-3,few,ASTPSGGAGQPQH
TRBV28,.,ASTNPRDIG
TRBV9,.,ASSVGGGTYNEQF
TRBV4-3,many,ASSQDASGIADTQY
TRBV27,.,ASMTGLAGGYEQY
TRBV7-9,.,ASSPRVAGYQETQY
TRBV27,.,ASSLEGQSMNTEAF
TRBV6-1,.,ASRLRTGNYGYT
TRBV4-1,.,ASSQAAGSHYGYT
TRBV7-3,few,ASSLTRGSSYNEQF
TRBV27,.,ASNNGLAGDTDTQY
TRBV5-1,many,ASSPLDRVHTGELF
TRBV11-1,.,ASSSMGLAGALEETQY
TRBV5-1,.,ASSLVRDTYNEQF